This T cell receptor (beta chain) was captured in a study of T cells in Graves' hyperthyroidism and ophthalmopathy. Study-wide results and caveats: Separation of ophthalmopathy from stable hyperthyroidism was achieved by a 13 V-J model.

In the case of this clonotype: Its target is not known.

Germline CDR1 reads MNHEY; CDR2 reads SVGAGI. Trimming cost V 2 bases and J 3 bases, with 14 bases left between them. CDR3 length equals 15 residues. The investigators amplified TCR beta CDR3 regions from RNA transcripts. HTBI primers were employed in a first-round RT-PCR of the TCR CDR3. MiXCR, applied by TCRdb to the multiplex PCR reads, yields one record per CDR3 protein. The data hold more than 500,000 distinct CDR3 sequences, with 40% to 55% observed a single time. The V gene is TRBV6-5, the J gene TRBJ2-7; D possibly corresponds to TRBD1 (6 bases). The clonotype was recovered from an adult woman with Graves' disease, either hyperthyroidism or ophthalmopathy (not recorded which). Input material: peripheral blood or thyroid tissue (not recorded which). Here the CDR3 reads CASSYRLQGIYEQYF. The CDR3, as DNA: TGTGCCAGCAGTTACAGGCTCCAGGGGATCTACGAGCAGTACTTC.